This TCR beta chain is from a study of OX40 agonist ivuxolimab in advanced cancers. Whole-study results and caveats: Both CD4+ and CD8+ T cell populations in blood had undergone clonal expansion by week 6 at 0.1 to 3.0 mg/kg. Normalized T-cell clonal expansion was also low in some nonresponders. Averaged across samples, CD8+ T cells carried more expanded clones than CD4+ did.

The sampling schedule covered blood at baseline, cycle 4 day 1, and cycle 7 day 1. A word on this clone: The antigen is undetermined.

Only in-frame clones appear in the TCRdb table, and some are missing; sequencing was by immunoSEQ multiplex PCR. The profile shows approximately 80,000 clones, roughly 89% of them singletons. The specimen was CD4+ or CD8+ T cells sorted from blood, collected in a trial of the OX40 agonist ivuxolimab. This receptor was taken from an adult with an advanced solid tumor such as melanoma, head and neck, liver or kidney cancer.

As DNA, the CDR3 is TGTGCCAGCAGTGTTTCCGACAGGGATTATGGCTACACCTTC. It is translated as CASSVSDRDYGYTF. The rearrangement joins TRBV6-1 to TRBJ1-2, with 7 bases aligning to TRBD1. Germline V lookup: CDR1 MNHNS, CDR2 SASEGT. The CDR3 is made up of 14 amino acids. The trim removed 4 bases at V and 5 bases at J, leaving 7 bases unmatched.